These 27 T cell receptor beta chains originate from one sample sequenced in a study of T cells expressing NK-cell markers. TCRdb re-called the 5' RACE reads, yielding one record per CDR3 amino acid sequence without DNA. There are roughly 160,000 distinct CDR3 sequences in the sample, with around 20% held by the top ten. The sample consisted of blood T cells: a sorted CD56 or NKG2C T cell subset, CD4+ or CD8+ T cells, or bulk PBMC T cells (not recorded which). Receptors originate from a man aged 18-70 years in good health.

The chain is built from TRBV19 and TRBJ2-2. Looked up from germline, CDR1 is LNHDA and CDR2 is SQIVND (reference sequence). This CDR3 is built from 15 residues. This CDR3 is CASSIADFLTGELFF.

This rearrangement joins TRBV12-3 or TRBV12-4 to TRBJ2-2; the TRBD1 assignment by TCRdb is unverifiable without DNA. CDR3 length: 15 amino acids. The CDR3 is CASSQGQGYTGELFF.

The chain is built from TRBV11-1 and TRBJ2-6. The CDR3 is 17 residues long. Germline values: CDR1 SGHAT, CDR2 FQDESV (reference sequence). The CDR3 here is CASSLEEGPSGANVLTF.

This chain connects TRBV5-1 to TRBJ2-3; TCRdb reports TRBD1, a call that lacks DNA to check it against. In germline, CDR1 is SGHRS, CDR2 YFSETQ. CDR3 length: 15 amino acids. The CDR3: CASKPGQGAIDTQYF.

V and J are TRBV6-5 and TRBJ2-7. From germline, CDR1 is MNHEY and CDR2 SVGAGI. This CDR3 comprises 15 residues. CDR3 protein: CASSYSWELAYEQYF.

V is TRBV24-1 and J is TRBJ2-1; the TRBD1 assignment by TCRdb is unverifiable without DNA. CDR1 KGHDR and CDR2 SFDVKD come from the germline V gene. There are 13 residues in the CDR3. The CDR3 reads CATKGTPGGIEFF.

The CDR3 spells CASSVGLGASYEQYF. This chain links TRBV5-1 with TRBJ2-7; TCRdb indicates TRBD1, and absent DNA this call remains unverified. This CDR3 region has 15 residues. Germline CDR1 reads SGHRS; CDR2 reads YFSETQ.

This chain links TRBV9 with TRBJ2-2; there is no DNA to check the TCRdb D call of TRBD2. The CDR3 loop spans 15 amino acids. CDR1 is SGDLS, CDR2 YYNGEE, per germline. CDR3: CASSPGTSGTGELFF.

The chain links TRBV14 to TRBJ2-4; the D call of TRBD1 rests on TCRdb alone, since no DNA is present to check it. This CDR3 region has 16 residues. Germline loops: CDR1 SGHDN, CDR2 FVKESK. CDR3 loop: CASSLRGWGSENIQYF.

The chain combines TRBV5-1 with TRBJ2-2; TCRdb selects TRBD2, and the lack of DNA leaves this call unchecked. The germline V gene encodes CDR1 SGHRS and CDR2 YFSETQ. The CDR3 is 19 amino acids. The CDR3 protein is CASSLEVTGLAGDDGELFF.

The rearrangement links TRBV28 to TRBJ2-3; TCRdb outputs TRBD1, but without DNA this stays unchecked. The germline CDR1 and CDR2 sequences are MDHEN and SYDVKM. The CDR3 runs to 14 residues. CDR3: CASQGQGATDTQYF. The variable domain in full, completed from reference TRBV28 and TRBJ2-3, reads DVKVTQSSRYLVKRTGEKVFLECVQDMDHENMFWYRQDPGLGLRLIYFSYDVKMKEKGDIPEGYSVSREKKERFSLILESASTNQTSMYLCASQGQGATDTQYFGPGTRLTVL.

The chain uses TRBV7-8 and TRBJ2-1; the D call of TRBD1 rests on TCRdb alone, since no DNA is present to check it. CDR1 is SGHVS and CDR2 is FQNEAQ in the germline V gene. There are 16 residues in the CDR3. The CDR3 protein is CASSSSSWGSYNEQFF. The full variable domain, in which reference TRBV7-8 and TRBJ2-1 provide the parts outside the CDR3, is GAGVSQSPRYKVAKRGQDVALRCDPISGHVSLFWYQQALGQGPEFLTYFQNEAQLDKSGLPSDRFFAERPEGSVSTLKIQRTQQEDSAVYLCASSSSSWGSYNEQFFGPGTRLTVL.

V and J are TRBV18 and TRBJ1-2; with no DNA, the TCRdb D assignment of TRBD1 cannot be verified. Germline assignment: CDR1 KGHSH and CDR2 LQKENI. The CDR3 spans 14 residues. CDR3 sequence: CASSPGDSPLGYTF. Looking up the rest from reference TRBV18 and TRBJ1-2 gives the full variable domain: NAGVMQNPRHLVRRRGQEARLRCSPMKGHSHVYWYRQLPEEGLKFMVYLQKENIIDESGMPKERFSAEFPKEGPSILRIQQVVRGDSAAYFCASSPGDSPLGYTFGSGTRLTVV.

The chain couples TRBV7-8 to TRBJ2-1; lacking DNA, the TRBD2 call made by TCRdb goes unchecked. This CDR3 has 15 amino acids. CDR1 and CDR2 (germline): SGHVS, FQNEAQ. This CDR3 is CASSLVTSGDNEQFF. The full variable domain, with the rest looked up from reference TRBV7-8 and TRBJ2-1, is GAGVSQSPRYKVAKRGQDVALRCDPISGHVSLFWYQQALGQGPEFLTYFQNEAQLDKSGLPSDRFFAERPEGSVSTLKIQRTQQEDSAVYLCASSLVTSGDNEQFFGPGTRLTVL.

CDR3 region: CASSYSSVQDEQFF. V gene TRBV6-5 combines with J gene TRBJ2-1. The CDR3 has 14 residues. Germline V gene data show CDR1 as MNHEY and CDR2 as SVGAGI.

The chain joins TRBV12-3 or TRBV12-4 to TRBJ2-4; there is no DNA to check the TCRdb D call of TRBD1. The CDR3 consists of 14 residues. This CDR3 reads CASGGSVSKNIQYF.

V is TRBV9 and J is TRBJ1-6; absent DNA, TCRdb's TRBD1 call cannot be checked. Germline V gene sequence: CDR1 SGDLS, CDR2 YYNGEE. This CDR3 is built from 15 residues. Here the CDR3 reads CASSVTGTENSPLHF.

The chain combines TRBV2 with TRBJ2-1. This CDR3 is built from 15 residues. Germline CDR1 is SNHLY and CDR2 is FYNNEI. CDR3 region: CASSDFRGSYNEQFF.

This rearrangement joins TRBV4-2 to TRBJ2-1; as DNA is missing, the TRBD2 call by TCRdb cannot be tested. CDR1 is LGHNA and CDR2 is YNFKEQ in the germline V gene. The CDR3 runs to 16 residues. The CDR3 loop is CASSQDPSQGFNEQFF.

This chain links TRBV3-1 with TRBJ2-3; TCRdb's D call, TRBD2, is unchecked because there is no DNA. The CDR3 extends over 17 amino acids. The germline gives CDR1 LGHDT, CDR2 YNNKEL (reference sequence). The CDR3 loop reads CASSPNSGTSGTDTQYF.

J is TRBJ1-1 and V is TRBV4-2; TCRdb returns TRBD1, unconfirmable since there is no DNA. Germline lookup yields CDR1 LGHNA and CDR2 YNFKEQ. CDR3 length: 19 amino acids. The CDR3 loop is CASSQDLDREGWSKTEAFF.

The V call is TRBV5-6, the J call TRBJ2-7; TCRdb calls TRBD2, which cannot be checked without DNA. CDR3 size: 14 residues. Germline V gives CDR1 SGHDT, CDR2 YYEEEE. This CDR3 is CASSSSVSSYEQYF.

The CDR3 here is CASSFTDIGLDTQYF. The chain carries TRBV7-8 and TRBJ2-3; TCRdb's D call, TRBD1, is unchecked because there is no DNA. Germline V lookup: CDR1 SGHVS, CDR2 FQNEAQ. The CDR3 totals 15 residues.

The V and J genes are TRBV11-2 and TRBJ2-2. The CDR3 sequence is 13 residues long. Germline CDR1 SGHAT, CDR2 FQNNGV. The CDR3: CASSSGVPGELFF.

This chain uses TRBV5-1 with TRBJ1-2. The CDR3 runs to 13 residues. Per germline, CDR1 SGHRS and CDR2 YFSETQ. The CDR3 region is CASSHREGYGYTF.

The gene calls are TRBV27 and TRBJ2-5; TCRdb proposes TRBD1, but this gene call is untestable without DNA. The CDR3 is 13 residues long. Per the germline V gene, CDR1 is MNHEY and CDR2 is SMNVEV (reference sequence). The CDR3 loop is CASSLFWGETQYF.

The chain links TRBV5-1 to TRBJ1-1; as DNA is missing, the TRBD1 call by TCRdb cannot be tested. Germline CDR1 and CDR2: SGHRS and YFSETQ. The CDR3 spans 14 residues. CDR3 amino acids: CASSDRDRDTEAFF.